Listed below are T cell receptor beta chains from one sample, sequenced in a study of CD8+ T cells in alopecia areata. Sequenced by immunoSEQ multiplex PCR; TCRdb stores in-frame clones only, minus some. This sample carries around 8,000 clones, less than 75% of them seen once, and the ten largest clones take approximately 2.7%. Sequencing was carried out using CD4+ Tregs sorted from blood. Receptors originate from a human donor with alopecia areata. Each CDR3 is given with its conserved first and last residue. D genes are given only for firm matches. Clone size is given for some rows only: seen once, a few or many times, or a class if the clone is expanded.

V gene	D gene	J gene	clone size	CDR3 protein
TRBV4-3	TRBD2	TRBJ2-7	-	CASSQVSGSLSYEQYF
TRBV5-1	-	TRBJ2-4	-	CASGWTPDSNIQYF
TRBV10-3	TRBD1	TRBJ1-5	-	CAISDPRTGTGQPQHF
TRBV2	-	TRBJ1-2	-	CASMKDLGTYGYTF
TRBV19	-	TRBJ1-5	-	CASSEQHNQPQHF
TRBV7-6	TRBD2	TRBJ2-3	once	CASSYPDLSGPSTDTQYF
TRBV2	-	TRBJ1-2	-	CASSEATGNF
TRBV15	-	TRBJ2-2	few	CATSRDVTGELFF
TRBV11-2	TRBD1	TRBJ2-7	-	CASSARTGSSYEQYF
TRBV6-6	TRBD1	TRBJ2-1	-	CASRTGARGSYNEQFF
TRBV30	-	TRBJ2-1	-	CACSQEGAGALNEQFF
TRBV6-5	-	TRBJ1-5	-	CASSQNSNQPQHF
TRBV27	-	TRBJ1-5	-	CASSLGTAQNQPQHF
TRBV29-1	-	TRBJ2-1	few	CSVEGVPGGTLYNEQFF
TRBV29-1	TRBD1	TRBJ2-1	once	CSVRQGLSSYNEQFF
TRBV18	TRBD1	TRBJ1-5	-	CASSPLGQGSNQPQHF
TRBV7-2	TRBD1	TRBJ1-2	-	CASSLRRGQGGYTF
TRBV28	-	TRBJ2-2	-	CASSLFPDNEWRGELFF
TRBV18	-	TRBJ1-1	-	CASSPGVGTEAFF
TRBV7-9	-	TRBJ2-3	-	CASSLGTPTQYF
TRBV9	TRBD1	TRBJ2-3	-	CASKRDRGPPDTQYF
TRBV7-9	-	TRBJ2-5	-	CASSLGGEETQYF
TRBV25-1	-	TRBJ2-3	-	CASGAAGRTDTQYF
TRBV5-1	TRBD1	TRBJ2-5	few	CASSSTGATKETQYF
TRBV2	TRBD1	TRBJ1-2	-	CASRSQGAVIYGYTF
TRBV7-2	-	TRBJ1-1	-	CASSLIGGMNTEAFF
TRBV19	TRBD1	TRBJ1-1	once	CASLPRTGLNTEAFF
TRBV5-1	TRBD1	TRBJ2-2	-	CASSHRTGDSGELFF
TRBV28	TRBD1	TRBJ2-7	-	CASRGQGAGYEQYF